These T cell receptor beta chains were read from a single sample in a study of patients and donors after allogeneic stem cell transplantation. A single record per CDR3 protein comes from TCRdb applying MiXCR to the RT-PCR reads. The sample consists of approximately 140,000 distinct CDR3 sequences, about two fifths of them appearing once. The sample comprised blood, either unsorted or a sorted T cell fraction (not recorded which). Every receptor here comes from a human donor who was either an allogeneic HSCT recipient or a stem cell or donor lymphocyte infusion donor (not recorded which). It is not recorded whose cells these are; they may come from a transplant donor. The CDR3 runs from the conserved cysteine through the conserved F or W. A D gene is named only where the DNA matches it firmly. Clone sizes are given selectively: once, few, many, or a class where the clone is expanded.

15	TRBV6-5	TRBJ2-7	-	TRBD1	CASSYSDRGGYEQYF	TGTGCCAGCAGTTACAGTGACAGGGGAGGCTACGAGCAGTACTTC
12	TRBV29-1	TRBJ1-2	-	-	CSVEPGGNGYTF	TGCAGCGTTGAGCCCGGGGGAAATGGCTACACCTTC
14	TRBV7-9	TRBJ2-1	once	TRBD2	CASSGVAGLWEQFF	TGTGCCAGCTCGGGGGTAGCGGGGCTTTGGGAGCAGTTCTTC
14	TRBV29-1	TRBJ2-7	-	-	CSVGGTEARYEQYF	TGCAGCGTTGGAGGGACGGAGGCCCGTTACGAGCAGTACTTC
15	TRBV10-3	TRBJ1-5	-	TRBD1	CAIRPGQGADQPQHF	TGTGCCATCAGGCCGGGACAGGGGGCCGATCAGCCCCAGCATTTT
12	TRBV20-1	TRBJ2-7	-	-	CSASPSPYEQYF	TGCAGTGCTAGCCCAAGTCCCTACGAGCAGTACTTC
14	TRBV25-1	TRBJ1-2	-	-	CASSLPGANYGYTF	TGTGCCAGCAGTTTGCCAGGGGCTAACTATGGCTACACCTTC
14	TRBV20-1	TRBJ1-2	many	-	CSARDRGSGGGYTF	TGCAGTGCTAGAGATCGAGGGTCAGGCGGGGGCTACACCTTC
14	TRBV28	TRBJ2-1	-	-	CASSPPLLGDEQFF	TGTGCCAGCAGTCCCCCCCTGTTGGGGGATGAGCAGTTCTTC
13	TRBV12-3/TRBV12-4	TRBJ1-2	-	TRBD1	CASGDRGSYGYTF	TGTGCCAGCGGGGACAGGGGTTCCTATGGCTACACCTTC
15	TRBV20-1	TRBJ2-3	few	TRBD1	CSASGTGGLTDTQYF	TGCAGTGCTAGTGGGACAGGGGGCCTCACAGATACGCAGTATTTT
15	TRBV12-3/TRBV12-4	TRBJ1-6	few	-	CASRPTGHPNSPLHF	TGTGCCAGCAGACCTACGGGACATCCTAATTCACCCCTCCACTTT
14	TRBV12-3/TRBV12-4	TRBJ1-5	-	-	CASTMWGSNQPQHF	TGTGCCAGCACCATGTGGGGCAGCAATCAGCCCCAGCATTTT
12	TRBV24-1	TRBJ1-5	few	-	CATSEGAQPQHF	TGTGCCACCAGTGAGGGGGCTCAGCCCCAGCATTTT
13	TRBV14	TRBJ2-3	-	-	CASSQGSTDTQYF	TGTGCCAGCAGCCAGGGGTCTACAGATACGCAGTATTTT
13	TRBV6-1	TRBJ1-1	-	-	CASSADTNTEAFF	TGTGCCAGCAGTGCGGATACCAACACTGAAGCTTTCTTT
16	TRBV6-2/TRBV6-3	TRBJ1-4	few	-	CASSYSLQATNEKLFF	TGTGCCAGCAGTTACTCCCTACAGGCAACTAATGAAAAACTGTTTTTT
14	TRBV20-1	TRBJ1-3	few	-	CSARDPGLGNTIYF	TGCAGTGCTAGGGACCCGGGCCTAGGAAACACCATATATTTT